What follows describes a single T cell receptor (beta chain). The CDR3 covers 16 residues. CDR1 and CDR2 from the germline V gene are SGDLS and YYNGEE. The V gene lost 0 bases and the J gene lost 4 bases, with 13 bases spanning the gap. Original handling: Amplifying reference gene primers gave estimates of nucleated cell counts. Sequencing was performed with immunoSEQ multiplex PCR; in TCRdb, only in-frame clones are kept and a portion is missing. V and J calls and clone size are given by that table; D and trimming were obtained from the DNA. The table has some 59,000 clones, roughly 76% seen once; the top ten hold about 5.3%. The sample belongs to a study of blood T cell repertoires in COVID-19. As for the study in general: Whether acute or convalescent, the COVID-19 samples came from the United States, Italy and Spain. The cDNA or gDNA used as material had been derived from T cells, B-cell-depleted T cells, or PBMCs.

The sequenced sample consisted of peripheral blood. This clonotype was sampled from a woman aged 60-75 years with acute or convalescent COVID-19. The gene calls are TRBV9 and TRBJ1-4, with a tentative D call TRBD1 (5 bases). CDR3 sequence reads: CASSVAQGSGNEKLFF. CDR3 sequence (DNA): TGTGCCAGCAGCGTAGCGCAGGGCTCTGGTAATGAAAAACTGTTTTTT.